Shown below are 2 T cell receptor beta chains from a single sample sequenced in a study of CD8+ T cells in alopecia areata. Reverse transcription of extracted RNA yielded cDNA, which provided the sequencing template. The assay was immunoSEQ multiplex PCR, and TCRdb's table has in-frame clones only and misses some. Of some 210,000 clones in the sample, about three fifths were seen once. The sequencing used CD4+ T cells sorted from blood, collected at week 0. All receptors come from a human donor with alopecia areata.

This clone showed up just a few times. The CDR3 DNA follows: TGTGCCAGCAGCCCATATAGCGGCAATGAGCAGTTCTTC. Its protein is CASSPYSGNEQFF. The V and J genes are TRBV7-9 and TRBJ2-1, with D possibly matching TRBD2 (6 bases). The germline CDR1 and CDR2 sequences are SEHNR and FQNEAQ (reference sequence). There are 13 residues in the CDR3. V was shortened by 5 bases and J by 6 bases, with 11 bases between the two germline ends. The full variable domain, its missing parts supplied by reference TRBV7-9 and TRBJ2-1, is DTGVSQNPRHKITKRGQNVTFRCDPISEHNRLYWYRQTLGQGPEFLTYFQNEAQLEKSRLLSDRFSAERPKGSFSTLEIQRTEQGDSAMYLCASSPYSGNEQFFGPGTRLTVL.

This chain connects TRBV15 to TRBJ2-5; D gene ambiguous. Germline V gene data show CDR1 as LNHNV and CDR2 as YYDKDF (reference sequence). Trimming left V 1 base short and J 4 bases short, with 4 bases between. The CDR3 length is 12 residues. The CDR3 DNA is TGTGCCACCAGCAGAGCGCGAGAGACCCAGTACTTC. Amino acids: CATSRARETQYF. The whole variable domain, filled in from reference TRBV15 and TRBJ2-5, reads DAMVIQNPRYQVTQFGKPVTLSCSQTLNHNVMYWYQQKSSQAPKLLFHYYDKDFNNEADTPDNFQSRRPNTSFCFLDIRSPGLGDTAMYLCATSRARETQYFGPGTRLLVL.